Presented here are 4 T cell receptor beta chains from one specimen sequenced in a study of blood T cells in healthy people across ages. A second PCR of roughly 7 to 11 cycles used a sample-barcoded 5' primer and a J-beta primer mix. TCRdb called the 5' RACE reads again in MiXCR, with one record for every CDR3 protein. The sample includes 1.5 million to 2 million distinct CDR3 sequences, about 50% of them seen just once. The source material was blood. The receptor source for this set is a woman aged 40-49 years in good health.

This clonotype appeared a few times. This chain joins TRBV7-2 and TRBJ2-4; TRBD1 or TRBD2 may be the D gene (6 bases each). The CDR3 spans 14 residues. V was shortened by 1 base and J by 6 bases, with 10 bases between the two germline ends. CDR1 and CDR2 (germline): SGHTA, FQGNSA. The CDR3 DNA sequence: TGTGCCAGCAGCTTAGGGGGGGCGGCAAACATTCAGTACTTC. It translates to CASSLGGAANIQYF. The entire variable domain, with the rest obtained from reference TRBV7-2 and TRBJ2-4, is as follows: GAGVSQSPSNKVTEKGKDVELRCDPISGHTALYWYRQSLGQGLEFLIYFQGNSAPDKSGLPSDRFSAERTGGSVSTLTIQRTQQEDSAVYLCASSLGGAANIQYFGAGTRLSVL.

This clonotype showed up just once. The CDR3 DNA follows: TGTGCCAGCAGCCAGAAGACGGGGGGGCCGGGGAATGAGCAGTTCTTC. Its protein is CASSQKTGGPGNEQFF. This chain links TRBV3-1 with TRBJ2-1; TRBD2 matches at 8 bases. The V gene end was trimmed by 3 bases and the J gene end by 7 bases; junction bases not matched to a gene: 11. Germline V gives CDR1 LGHDT, CDR2 YNNKEL (reference sequence). The CDR3 covers 16 residues.

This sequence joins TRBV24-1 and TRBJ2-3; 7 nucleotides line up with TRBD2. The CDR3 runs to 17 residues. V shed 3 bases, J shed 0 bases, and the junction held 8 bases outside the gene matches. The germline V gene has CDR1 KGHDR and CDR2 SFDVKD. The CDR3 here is CATSDGSSGHSTDTQYF. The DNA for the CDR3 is TGTGCCACCAGTGATGGTTCTAGCGGTCATAGCACAGATACGCAGTATTTT.

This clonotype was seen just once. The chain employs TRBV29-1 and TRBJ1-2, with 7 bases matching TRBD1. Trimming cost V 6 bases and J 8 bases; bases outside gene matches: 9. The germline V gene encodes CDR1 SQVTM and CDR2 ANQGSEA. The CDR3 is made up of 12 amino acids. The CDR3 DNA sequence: TGCAGCGTCATGGACAGGTTGGACGGCTACACCTTC. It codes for CSVMDRLDGYTF.